The source of this TCR beta chain is a study of T cells after yellow fever vaccination. Study-level points and caveats: After the booster, 96% of CD4 and about 90% of CD8 primary-response clones were re-detected.

Looked up from germline, CDR1 is DFQATT and CDR2 is SNEGSKA (reference sequence). The CDR3 totals 15 residues. Trimming at V came to 6 bases and at J to 1 base, leaving 4 bases not matched to a gene. Making TCR cDNA involved 5'RACE template switching, which added UMIs and a universal primer site. TCRdb fed the 5' RACE reads into MiXCR, producing one record per CDR3 protein. The data show 130,000 or so distinct CDR3 sequences, roughly 15% seen once. As for this clonotype: Its antigen is still unknown.

The sequencing used CD8+ T cells sorted from PBMCs, collected 5 days after the yellow fever booster vaccination. This rearrangement joins TRBV20-1 to TRBJ2-3, with 13 bases identical to TRBD2. The receptor was derived from a young man who received the YFV17D yellow fever vaccine. The CDR3 DNA is TGCAGTGCAACACTAGCGGGGGGGCGCACAGATACGCAGTATTTT. This codes for CSATLAGGRTDTQYF.